Below, 6 T cell receptor beta chains from the same sample are listed, as sequenced in a study of PD-L1 blockade in urothelial cancer. Assay: immunoSEQ multiplex PCR; the TCRdb copy retains only in-frame clones and omits some. In the table there are about 71,000 clones, about 88% of which are singletons. This specimen consisted of PBMCs, obtained around atezolizumab (anti-PD-L1) treatment. Receptors originate from a man aged 55 to 70 with urothelial cancer.

The CDR3 nucleotides read TGCGCCAGCAGCCAAGAGGGCGGGGGGGCCGGTGCAGATACGCAGTATTTT. Protein: CASSQEGGGAGADTQYF. The V and J genes are TRBV4-1 and TRBJ2-3, with 9 bases fitting TRBD2. This CDR3 contains 17 residues. The germline gives CDR1 MGHRA, CDR2 YSYEKL. V shed 0 bases and J 4 bases; nucleotides not matched to a gene: 8.

In nucleotides, the CDR3 is TGTGCCAGCAGCTCCCCCGCGGGGGTCGGAGATACGCAGTATTTT. This encodes CASSSPAGVGDTQYF. The V gene is TRBV7-8, the J gene TRBJ2-3, with 7 positions matching TRBD2. In germline, CDR1 is SGHVS, CDR2 FQNEAQ. Trimming cost V 4 bases and J 5 bases; bases outside gene matches: 9. The CDR3 sequence is 15 residues long.

The chain carries TRBV7-8 and TRBJ2-3, with 7 bases aligning to TRBD2. Germline CDR1 reads SGHVS; CDR2 reads FQNEAQ. Unmatched junction bases numbered 14, after V lost 3 bases and J lost 5 bases. This CDR3 comprises 17 residues. The CDR3 DNA follows: TGTGCCAGCAGCTTCCCCGCCCGGGGGGAATTCGTAGATACGCAGTATTTT. This codes for CASSFPARGEFVDTQYF.

V gene TRBV10-3 combines with J gene TRBJ2-5; the match to TRBD1 covers 9 bases. CDR3 length: 15 amino acids. Germline values: CDR1 ENHRY, CDR2 SYGVKD. The V and J ends lost 0 bases and 4 bases, in that order; junction bases with no gene match: 3. CDR3 residues: CAISESRTGVETQYF. The CDR3 DNA is TGTGCCATCAGTGAGTCTAGGACAGGGGTAGAGACCCAGTACTTC.

The chain has TRBV30 and TRBJ2-1, with 11 bases that match TRBD1. There are 19 residues in the CDR3. Germline loops: CDR1 GTSNPN, CDR2 SVGIG (reference sequence). With 2 bases clipped from V and 1 base from J, the junction kept 13 bases outside the gene matches. CDR3 sequence reads: CAWSPWTGGFQGSYNEQFF. The CDR3 region has the DNA TGTGCCTGGAGTCCTTGGACAGGGGGCTTTCAAGGTTCCTACAATGAGCAGTTCTTC. The complete variable domain, with remaining parts taken from reference TRBV30 and TRBJ2-1, reads SQTIHQWPATLVQPVGSPLSLECTVEGTSNPNLYWYRQAAGRGLQLLFYSVGIGQISSEVPQNLSASRPQDRQFILSSKKLLLSDSGFYLCAWSPWTGGFQGSYNEQFFGPGTRLTVL.

V usage is TRBV6-5 and J usage is TRBJ2-7, with a possible D match to TRBD2 (6 bases). The CDR3 runs to 14 residues. Trimming took off 5 bases at V and 2 bases at J, with 13 bases between the two ends. Germline V gives CDR1 MNHEY, CDR2 SVGAGI. CDR3 DNA: TGTGCCAGCAGTCCGCAGGGAGGAACCTACGAGCAGTACTTC. Translated: CASSPQGGTYEQYF.